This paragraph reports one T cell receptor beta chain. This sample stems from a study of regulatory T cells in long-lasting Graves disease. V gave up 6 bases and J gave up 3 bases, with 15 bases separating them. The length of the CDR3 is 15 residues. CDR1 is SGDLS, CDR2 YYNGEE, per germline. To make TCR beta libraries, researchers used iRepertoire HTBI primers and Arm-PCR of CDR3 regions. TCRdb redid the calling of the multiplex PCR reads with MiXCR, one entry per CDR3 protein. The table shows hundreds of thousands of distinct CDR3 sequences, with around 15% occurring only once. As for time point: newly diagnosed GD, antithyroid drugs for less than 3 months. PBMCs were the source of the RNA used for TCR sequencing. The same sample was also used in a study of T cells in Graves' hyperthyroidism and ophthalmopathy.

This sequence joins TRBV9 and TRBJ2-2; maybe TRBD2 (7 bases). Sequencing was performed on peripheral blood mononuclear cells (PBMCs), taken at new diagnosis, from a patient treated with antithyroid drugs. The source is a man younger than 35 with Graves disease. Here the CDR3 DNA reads TGTGCCAGCACCCCGGGGGGCGTGGACACCGGGGAGCTGTTTTTT. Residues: CASTPGGVDTGELFF.